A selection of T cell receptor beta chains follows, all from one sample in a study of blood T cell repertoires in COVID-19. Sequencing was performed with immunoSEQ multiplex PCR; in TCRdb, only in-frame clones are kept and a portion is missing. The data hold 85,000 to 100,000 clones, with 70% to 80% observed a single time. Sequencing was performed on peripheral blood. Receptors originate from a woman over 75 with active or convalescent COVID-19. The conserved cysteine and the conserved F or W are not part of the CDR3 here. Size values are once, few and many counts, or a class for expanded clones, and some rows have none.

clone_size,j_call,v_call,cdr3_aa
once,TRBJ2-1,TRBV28,ASSTSSGAPEWF
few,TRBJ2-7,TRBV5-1,ASSPRQGTYEQY
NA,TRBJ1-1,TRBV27,ASSPYGTLNTEAF
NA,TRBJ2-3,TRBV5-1,ASSHGQDTDTQY
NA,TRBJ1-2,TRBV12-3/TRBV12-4,ASSRQGYGYT
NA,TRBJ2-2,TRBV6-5,ASRPMGTNTGELF
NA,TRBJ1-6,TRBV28,ASRSGTVNSPLH
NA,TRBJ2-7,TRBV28,ASSITGTGTYEQY
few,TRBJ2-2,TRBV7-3,ASSKQGEGTGELF
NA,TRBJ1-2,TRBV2,ASSEVALPYGYT
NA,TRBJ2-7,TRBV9,ASSVFPSGTYEQY
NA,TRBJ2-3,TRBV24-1,ATSDFGTRLTVTDTQY
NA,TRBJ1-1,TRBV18,ASSPPGQGWNTEAF
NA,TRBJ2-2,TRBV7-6,ASSQELLAGGLGELF
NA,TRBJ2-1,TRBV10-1,ASSETASGRAHEQF
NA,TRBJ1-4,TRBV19,ASSWGGGTNEKLF
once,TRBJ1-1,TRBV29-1,SVEGRRRQGFTEAF
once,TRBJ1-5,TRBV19,ASSIVGGEQPQH
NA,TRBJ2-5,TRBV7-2,ASSSAGRGGETQY
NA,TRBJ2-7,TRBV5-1,ASSFQQEEQY
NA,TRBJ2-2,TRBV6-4,ASSDAGGIAGELF
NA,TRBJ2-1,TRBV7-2,ASSPPGGSSYNEQF
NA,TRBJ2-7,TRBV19,ASSIGLGLAGYYEQY
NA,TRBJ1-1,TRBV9,ASSPAAGNTEAF
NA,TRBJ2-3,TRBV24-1,ATSDSRDSSTDTQY
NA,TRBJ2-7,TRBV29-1,SGRDRYSYEQY
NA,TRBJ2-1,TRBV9,ASSTPPLAGDRNEQF
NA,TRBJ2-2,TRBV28,ASRTTTENTGELF
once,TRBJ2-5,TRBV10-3,AISRGAQETQY
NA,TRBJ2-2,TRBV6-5,ASLGTNTGELF
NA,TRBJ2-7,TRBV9,ASSEGTGVTYEQY
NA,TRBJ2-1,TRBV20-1,SASGSGSFDEQF
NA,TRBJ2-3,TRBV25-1,ASSEGLAGVADTQY
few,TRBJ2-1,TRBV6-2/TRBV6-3,ASSSSAPTYNEQF
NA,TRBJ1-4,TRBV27,ASSLGRALGEKLF
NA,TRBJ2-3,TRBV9,ASSASGYTDTQY